The rows below give T cell receptor beta chains drawn from one sample of a study of cytomegalovirus exposure and HLA in healthy donors. Method: immunoSEQ multiplex PCR; TCRdb's copy keeps in-frame clones and lacks some. The top ten clones hold 0.96% of a sample with about 160,000 clones, around 83% of them seen once. The sequencing input was PBMCs. Every receptor here comes from a girl aged 2 to 9 in good health and CMV-seropositive. Each CDR3 is given with its conserved first and last residue. The D gene is left open where the match is weak. Expanded clones are given a class, and other clones once, few, many or no size at all.

length,size,D,J,V,DNA,CDR3
13,NA,NA,TRBJ1-4,TRBV30,TGTGCCTGGAGTGTAATGTCAACCAGTGCACTGTTTTTT,CAWSVMSTSALFF
14,NA,NA,TRBJ2-7,TRBV30,TGTGCCTGGAGTGCCCGGGACACCCACTACGAGCAGTACTTC,CAWSARDTHYEQYF
14,few,NA,TRBJ2-7,TRBV4-1,TGCGCCAGCAGCCAAGGTCTCAGGGATATCGAGCAGTACTTC,CASSQGLRDIEQYF
17,NA,TRBD1,TRBJ1-2,TRBV2,TGTGCCAGCAGTGAATTAGGTCGGAGACAGGGGCGCCACGGCTACACCTTC,CASSELGRRQGRHGYTF
17,NA,NA,TRBJ2-6,TRBV5-1,TGCGCCAGCAGCTTAGCACCACAGATCTCTGGGGCCAACGTCCTGACTTTC,CASSLAPQISGANVLTF
15,NA,TRBD1,TRBJ2-7,TRBV18,TGTGCCAGCTCACGACCGGGACAGGACGGGTACGAGCAGTACTTC,CASSRPGQDGYEQYF
13,NA,NA,TRBJ1-3,TRBV6-5,TGTGCCAGCAGTTCTACAGGAGAAAACACCATATATTTT,CASSSTGENTIYF
13,NA,NA,TRBJ2-1,TRBV7-9,TGTGCCAGCAGCTTGGACTTCGACAATGAGCAGTTCTTC,CASSLDFDNEQFF
15,NA,NA,TRBJ1-2,TRBV28,TGTGCCAGCAGTTTTAAGGGCAGGGGTCAGGATGGCTACACCTTC,CASSFKGRGQDGYTF
15,few,NA,TRBJ2-2,TRBV5-1,TGCGCCAGCAGCTTCGGCGGTGCCCTCACCGGGGAGCTGTTTTTT,CASSFGGALTGELFF
17,NA,NA,TRBJ2-7,TRBV5-1,TGCGCCAGCAGCTTGGGGCCAGAAGCAATGGGCTCCTACGAGCAGTACTTC,CASSLGPEAMGSYEQYF
13,NA,TRBD1,TRBJ1-2,TRBV7-9,TGTGCCAGCGGACAGGGTTCAAACTATGGCTACACCTTC,CASGQGSNYGYTF
14,NA,TRBD1,TRBJ1-4,TRBV15,TGTGCCACCAACCCCGGGACAGGGCGGGAAAAACTGTTTTTT,CATNPGTGREKLFF
15,NA,TRBD1,TRBJ1-5,TRBV5-5,TGTGCCAGCAGCTTGGCCGGGACAGGGTATCAGCCCCAGCATTTT,CASSLAGTGYQPQHF
13,NA,TRBD1,TRBJ1-2,TRBV6-5,TGTGCCAGCAGTTACTCTCAGGGGGGTGGCTACACCTTC,CASSYSQGGGYTF
13,NA,NA,TRBJ2-2,TRBV19,TGTGCCAGTAGTACCAGGGAAACCGGGGAGCTGTTTTTT,CASSTRETGELFF
14,NA,TRBD1,TRBJ2-7,TRBV7-9,TGTGCCAGCAGCCCGACAGGGTCCCACTACGAGCAGTACTTC,CASSPTGSHYEQYF
14,NA,NA,TRBJ2-3,TRBV30,TGTGCCTCCTCTAGGAGCGGCCCCACAGATACGCAGTATTTT,CASSRSGPTDTQYF
14,few,NA,TRBJ1-1,TRBV28,TGTGCCAGCAGTTTAGGGAGCGGGAACACTGAAGCTTTCTTT,CASSLGSGNTEAFF
24,NA,TRBD2,TRBJ2-1,TRBV15,TGTGCCACCAGCAGAGATGATAGGACGATGTTGGTAAGGACTAGCGGGACGCAATACAATGAGCAGTTCTTC,CATSRDDRTMLVRTSGTQYNEQFF
14,NA,NA,TRBJ2-3,TRBV21-1,TGTGCCAGGGGGACTAGCCAATCGGTGGATACGCAGTATTTT,CARGTSQSVDTQYF
14,NA,TRBD1,TRBJ1-4,TRBV5-1,TGCGCCAGCAGCCTGGGACAGGCCAAAGAAAAACTGTTTTTT,CASSLGQAKEKLFF
17,NA,NA,TRBJ2-3,TRBV15,TGTGCCACCAGCAGAGATTTCGGCGGGAAAATTTCAGATACGCAGTATTTT,CATSRDFGGKISDTQYF
15,NA,NA,TRBJ1-1,TRBV15,TGTGCCACCAGCAGGATATCCGGGTGGAACACTGAAGCTTTCTTT,CATSRISGWNTEAFF
14,NA,NA,TRBJ1-1,TRBV6-1,TGTGCCAGCAGCCTACAGGGTACGAACACTGAAGCTTTCTTT,CASSLQGTNTEAFF
15,NA,TRBD2,TRBJ2-2,TRBV11-3,TGTGCCAGCAGCTTAGAACTAGCGGTCACCGGGGAGCTGTTTTTT,CASSLELAVTGELFF
14,NA,NA,TRBJ1-4,TRBV5-5,TGTGCCAGCAGCTTGGGGCAGTTGAATGAAAAACTGTTTTTT,CASSLGQLNEKLFF
13,NA,NA,TRBJ1-2,TRBV27,TGTGCCAGCAGTTTCACAGGTCACTATGGCTACACCTTC,CASSFTGHYGYTF
13,NA,NA,TRBJ1-3,TRBV5-4,TGTGCCAGCAGTTTACAGGGAGTAGACACCATATATTTT,CASSLQGVDTIYF
15,NA,NA,TRBJ2-2,TRBV5-5,TGTGCCAGCAGCTCGGACAGTTCGAACACCGGGGAGCTGTTTTTT,CASSSDSSNTGELFF
17,NA,TRBD2,TRBJ2-2,TRBV13,TGTGCCAGCAGCTTAGGGGGACTAGCGGGACTCAGCGGGGAGCTGTTTTTT,CASSLGGLAGLSGELFF
16,NA,NA,TRBJ2-7,TRBV6-6,TGTGCCAGCAGTTTCAGCTTGGGGGGAGCTGGGTACGAGCAGTACTTC,CASSFSLGGAGYEQYF
13,NA,NA,TRBJ1-1,TRBV30,TGTGCCTGGAAGAGCACCTTGAACACTGAAGCTTTCTTT,CAWKSTLNTEAFF
14,NA,NA,TRBJ2-2,TRBV29-1,TGCAGCGTGCGCGGCAGGGCGAACACCGGGGAGCTGTTTTTT,CSVRGRANTGELFF
15,NA,TRBD2,TRBJ2-5,TRBV29-1,TGCAGCGCCGGAACGACTAGCGGGAGTGGTGAGACCCAGTACTTC,CSAGTTSGSGETQYF
16,NA,TRBD1,TRBJ1-2,TRBV5-1,TGCGCCAGCAGCTTGGACATCGACAGGGGGGTCTATGGCTACACCTTC,CASSLDIDRGVYGYTF
17,NA,NA,TRBJ2-5,TRBV6-4,TGTGCCAGCCTCTTCTCCTTAGCGGCAATAAATGGGGAGACCCAGTACTTC,CASLFSLAAINGETQYF
14,NA,TRBD1,TRBJ1-4,TRBV2,TGTGCCAGCAGTGACCGGGACAGGGGTGGAAAACTGTTTTTT,CASSDRDRGGKLFF
16,NA,TRBD2,TRBJ2-5,TRBV28,TGTGCCAGCAGTCCGCGACTAGCGGGAGCGAAAGAGACCCAGTACTTC,CASSPRLAGAKETQYF
18,NA,TRBD2,TRBJ2-3,TRBV23-1,TGCGCCAGCAGTCATAAGCGGGAGGAACTCTTTAGCACAGATACGCAGTATTTT,CASSHKREELFSTDTQYF
16,NA,NA,TRBJ1-1,TRBV5-5,TGTGCCAGCAGCCCGTATGAGGGAGTGATGAACACTGAAGCTTTCTTT,CASSPYEGVMNTEAFF
15,NA,TRBD1,TRBJ1-3,TRBV28,TGTGCCAGCAGTTCGGGACAGAGCTCTGGAAACACCATATATTTT,CASSSGQSSGNTIYF
17,NA,TRBD2,TRBJ2-3,TRBV27,TGTGCCAGCAGTCTCTCCCGGACTAGACGATACGTAGATACGCAGTATTTT,CASSLSRTRRYVDTQYF
13,once,NA,TRBJ2-1,TRBV9,TGTGCCACCTCACTTACCCCCAACAATGAGCAGTTCTTC,CATSLTPNNEQFF